This T cell receptor beta chain was sequenced during a study of T-cell reconstitution after alpha-beta-depleted transplantation in children. Regarding the study as a whole: T-cell counts and diversity at one year following transplant were attributed mainly to newly produced T cells. Recipient T cells and thymic progenitors that survived were the source of the high TCRbeta diversity seen at day 60 in some patients. Approximately two months post-transplant, alpha-beta T cells reportedly originated from several hundred expanded graft clones.

The CDR3 contains 15 residues. V lost 3 bases and J lost 6; bases outside the gene matches: 6. This clonotype has a handful of counts. Its specificity is unknown. Unique molecular identifiers were used in preparing the TCRbeta library. Each CDR3 protein is one row after TCRdb ran MiXCR on the PCR reads. The sample lists fewer than 700,000 distinct CDR3 sequences, under 15% occurring once. V gene TRBV12-3 or TRBV12-4 combines with J gene TRBJ2-3; TRBD2 agrees at 10 bases. The sequencing here drew on PBMCs, mostly from graft donor cells, taken 360 days after TCRalphabeta/CD19-depleted stem cell transplant. The TCR sequence derives from a male patient younger than 18 who had a stem cell transplant for acute myeloid leukemia, so the T cells may come from the graft donor. In nucleotides, the CDR3 is TGTGCCAGCAGTTTCGACCCAGCGGGAGGGGATACGCAGTATTTT. This codes for CASSFDPAGGDTQYF.